One T cell receptor beta chain is described in this entry. The data are from a study of blood T cell repertoires in COVID-19. Study-wide context: Acute and convalescent COVID-19 specimens originated in the United States, Italy and Spain. PBMCs, B-cell-depleted T cells, or T cells provided the cDNA or gDNA that made up the material.

Trimming shortened V by 3 bases and J by 0 bases, and 10 bases separated the two germline ends. There are 15 residues in the CDR3. Germline CDR1 SNHLY, CDR2 FYNNEI. Produced via immunoSEQ multiplex PCR; TCRdb's table is partial and in-frame only. The sample records 55,000 or so clones, roughly three quarters being singletons. This TCR derives from a man aged 55 to 70 with acute or convalescent COVID-19. The sequenced sample consisted of peripheral blood. The chain joins TRBV2 to TRBJ2-3; the D gene is possibly TRBD2 (6 bases). The CDR3 loop reads CASSDPGVSTDTQYF. The DNA of the CDR3 is TGTGCCAGCAGTGACCCGGGAGTTAGCACAGATACGCAGTATTTT.